This T cell receptor (beta chain) derives from a study of cytomegalovirus exposure and HLA in healthy donors (dated by TCRdb to about 2017). Study-level background: An earlier analysis of several hundred of the donors reported 250 to 300 Gb of sequence data and around 120 million unique TCR beta sequences obtained from approximately 180 million T cells. Donor age, sex, ethnicity and CMV serostatus were compiled together with the repertoire data. Rather than using new phenotypic data, the later analysis identified candidate immune exposures from TCR beta sequences and from how often those sequences occurred across donors. A few DR-DQ haplotypes were treated as single units for association and clustering because of strong linkage in the cohort. In a later analysis, previously published TCR beta repertoires from about 670 donors were re-analyzed and high-resolution HLA genotyping was added so that TCR occurrence patterns could be studied. On average, roughly 200,000 unique TCR beta nucleotide sequences were sequenced per donor among about 400 genotyped donors of the cohort, with roughly 18% of those sequences being non-productive. The number of donors typed differed by locus, with about 629-630 for A, B, C, DRB1 and DQB1, around 560 for DQA1, some 570 for DPA1, and some 470 for DPB1. All discovery cohort repertoires had been generated using a single sequencing platform. Of the 300 to 450 genotyped donors, 65% to 90% were placed in the genetic ancestry cluster associated with self-reported Caucasian donors. A separate validation cohort of 90 to 150 different subjects was used in addition to the approximately 610-subject first cohort. An early release that covered 640 HLA-typed donors contained around 300 gigabases of sequencing data and around 80 million unique TCR sequences. HLA typing included class I and class II loci at four-digit resolution. To predict cytomegalovirus infection status, the study combined high-throughput TCR immunosequencing, statistical association of individual TCRs with disease status, and machine learning. The study aimed to test whether signatures of past pathogen exposure could be identified by cataloging public T cell receptors. The study profiled the T cell repertoires of approximately 700 subjects by immunosequencing and related them to cytomegalovirus serostatus. To decide whether each TCR beta V gene segment behaved as functional or pseudogenic, an earlier analysis of several hundred of the donors relied on high-throughput TCR beta sequencing. In a later genetic analysis, genome-wide SNP genotypes for about 65% of the 666 donors were used, and that subset was treated as a discovery cohort.

Libraries were prepared through the immunoSEQ multiplex PCR assay. A mixture of 60 forward primers for TCR Vbeta segments and 13 reverse primers for TCR Jbeta segments was used in the multiplex PCR. The CDR3 region of rearranged TCR beta genes was amplified from genomic DNA with a multiplex PCR assay. The Illumina HiSeq System was used to sequence the amplified TCR beta libraries as 87-base-pair reads. As for how the authors treated the data: In a later analysis, 70 million to 95 million unique TCR beta chains were counted across the roughly 610 repertoires, and roughly 10 million of these chains were shared by at least two donors. Raw reads were error-corrected and collapsed into unique sequences by a nearest-neighbor algorithm in which closely related sequences were merged to remove PCR and sequencing errors. V, D and J gene segments were assigned by aligning CDR3 sequences to IMGT reference sequences. For a sequence to be retained, at least a six-nucleotide match to both a V gene segment and a J gene segment was required. A rearrangement was called productive if the CDR3 had no stop codons and remained in frame with V and J, and every other rearrangement was called non-productive. CDR3 was defined according to IMGT convention as the region running from the second conserved V-encoded cysteine to the conserved J-encoded phenylalanine. Sequences without an unambiguous match to a single V gene segment were excluded from the earlier analysis of a few hundred of the donors. In an earlier analysis of 587 of the donors, a V segment was called functional when productive rearrangements were above 56.7%, and segregating when the standard deviation between donors exceeded 5%. To diagnose cytomegalovirus status from the catalog of TCR beta chain sequences, a statistical classification framework was built. V and J gene assignment, in a later analysis, came from comparing TCR nucleotide sequences with IMGT/GENE-DB human TR gene sequences. A later analysis assigned CDR3 sequences and most-parsimonious VDJ recombination scenarios with the TCRdist pipeline. A later analysis defined each TCR beta chain by its CDR3 amino acid sequence plus V-gene family, and excluded reads lacking a unique V-gene family. In a later analysis, fewer than 650 highly shared, low-generation-probability nucleotide sequences were removed to address suspected cross-contamination and a sequencing artifact. In a later analysis, a clonal expansion index was calculated for each public chain from normalized within-repertoire ranks of inferred template counts. Generation probabilities in a later analysis came from a VDJ recombination model fitted to out-of-frame rearrangements, and those results were checked against IGoR. A later analysis scored TCR-TCR, TCR-HLA and TCR-CMV co-occurrence with hypergeometric tests, applying a repertoire-size bias correction to TCR pairs. False discovery rates were estimated in a later analysis by permuting HLA or CMV assignments 20 times. In a later analysis, co-occurring TCRs were grouped with DBSCAN, and TCRdist sequence similarity was added when clustering was performed within HLA-allele-positive subsets. For co-occurrence clustering, repertoires with fewer than 30,000 or more than 120,000 public chains were excluded, along with five repertoires with anomalous nucleotide sharing. TCRdb provides this immuneACCESS table in a form limited to in-frame rearrangements. Some clones are lacking; in checked studies, under half of them reflect an unresolved V gene, and why the rest are absent is not known. For V, J and clone size, that table is used; D and trimming come from the DNA. The sample records more than 150,000 clones, around 76% of which are singletons. The ten largest clones represent 1.5% of the sample.

Trimming costs V 4 bases and J 0 bases, and their ends lie 12 bases apart. Taken from the germline V gene, the CDR1 and CDR2 loops are SGHTA and FQGNSA. Including the terminal cysteine and phenylalanine, the CDR3 comprises 15 residues. CDR3 DNA only is kept here, 45 bases in frame from base 1. Study-wide findings and limitations: Roughly 17 rarely observed V segments, including chromosome 9 orphons, were excluded from the earlier analysis of a few hundred of the donors because counts were too low. A later analysis found that HLA-associated TCR beta chains were more clonally expanded and had lower generation probabilities than equally common non-associated chains. The cohort was sequenced for TCR beta chains only, and without alpha or paired-chain data the features that could be detected were limited. The authors suggested that the approach could potentially be extended to other disease states and immunological phenotypes. A later genetic analysis associated a missense DCLRE1C variant with V-gene and J-gene trimming of TCR beta chains, and an independent cohort replicated the association. The only immune exposure information available for the cohort was CMV serostatus. Several of the top co-occurrence clusters appeared to be linked to parvovirus B19, influenza, CMV and Epstein-Barr virus, according to a later analysis. Cytomegalovirus status was reported to be diagnosed by the classifier with high specificity and sensitivity in both the original and validation cohorts. When HLA alleles, especially DR and DQ, strongly co-occurred, TCR associations were difficult to assign to individual alleles. An earlier analysis of several hundred of the donors showed that most TCR beta V segments appeared in productive rearrangements either about 90% or about 30% of the time, which broadly matched IMGT annotations. The study listed 150 to 200 TCR beta chains as associated with cytomegalovirus. Roughly uniform sequencing depth across donors was assumed in presence/absence analyses, although this assumption may not hold. A later analysis found that TCR association rates varied across HLA loci, with DRB1 alleles showing the most associated TCRs and HLA-C alleles the fewest. Most TCR sequences were observed very rarely across donors, whereas some public TCRs were present in many individuals. In vitro tests confirmed that three of the cytomegalovirus-associated TCR beta chains recognize cytomegalovirus antigens. Because HLA typing was unavailable for some donors at each locus, only the typed subset was used in association tests. A later analysis associated 15,000 or so TCR beta sequences with specific HLA alleles at a false discovery rate of 0.05. Linkage disequilibrium might explain the correlated functional status among segregating V segments, but an unknown experimental factor could not be ruled out. A further reported finding was that TCR beta sequences accurately predicted the HLA-A and HLA-B alleles for most subjects in the first cohort. In a later genetic analysis, fewer N-insertions in productive TCRs were reported among donors in an Asian-associated ancestry cluster than the roughly 670-donor mean. Because the 87-base-pair reads could not distinguish some IMGT-functional V segments, including TRBV6-2 and TRBV6-3, those segments were excluded. A group of highly shared sequence variants was considered likely to be a technical artifact of the sequencing pipeline. In a later analysis, most CMV-associated TCR beta chains were found to appear HLA-restricted, with HLA associations seemingly driven largely by CMV exposure.

In total, approximately 700 healthy bone marrow donors made up the cohort. At the time of sampling, every cohort member was nominally healthy, though immune exposures that went unrecorded were likely present. The donor tested CMV seronegative and was one of the 352 seronegative cohort members. A peripheral blood sample was provided by each donor, and peripheral blood mononuclear cells were used for TCR beta sequencing. The Qiagen DNeasy Blood Extraction Kit was used to extract genomic DNA from the blood cell samples. The sample holds a few counts of this clone. This receptor's antigen is unknown. Base qualities are not provided; no much larger clone lies one nucleotide away.

The rearrangement joined TRBV7-2 to TRBJ1-1, with TRBD1 as a weak D call on 6 bases. The clonotype was recovered from a man between 40 and 49 years old in good health and CMV-seronegative. Sequencing used PBMCs. The bases read TGTGCCAGCAGCTACCAACAGGGCCTGAACACTGAAGCTTTCTTT. Its translation is CASSYQQGLNTEAFF.